This TCR beta chain was profiled in a study of cytomegalovirus exposure and HLA in healthy donors. Study-level background: Drawn from HLA-typed donors, about 82 million unique TCRs were held in an early data release. Study-wide findings and caveats: Immune exposure information comprised only CMV serostatus. In a later analysis, V- and J-gene trimming of beta chains associated with a DCLRE1C missense variant, replicated independently.

Germline CDR1 reads SQVTM; CDR2 reads ANQGSEA. J gave up 2 bases and V 4 bases, and 5 bases lay outside the gene matches. This CDR3 is built from 13 residues. The PCR ran on 60 Vbeta and 13 Jbeta primers. Method: immunoSEQ multiplex PCR; TCRdb's copy keeps in-frame clones and lacks some. The table has over 150,000 clones, roughly 80% seen once. With regard to this clone: Its target is unknown.

The chain carries TRBV29-1 and TRBJ2-7; 7 nucleotides align to TRBD1. Material for sequencing was PBMCs. The clonotype originates from a middle-aged man in good health and CMV-seronegative. The CDR3 DNA reads TGCAGCGTTGTAGGACAGGACCCCTACGAGCAGTACTTC. Its protein is CSVVGQDPYEQYF.